The 8 T cell receptor beta chains below were found in one sample sequenced in a study of spatial heterogeneity in lung cancer. Their antigen targets remain unknown. Study-wide points: Mutation tallies in tumors tracked expanded intratumoral alpha and beta TCR counts.

Time point: sample taken at primary tumor resection. TCRdb reprocessed the 5' RACE reads via MiXCR and lists one record per CDR3 protein. This table holds 9,700 or so distinct CDR3 sequences, approximately 6.3% found once. This sample comprised lung tumor tissue, obtained at surgery. Every receptor here comes from a male donor with early-stage non-small cell lung cancer.

This clonotype was detected many times. This beta chain came through as a stray read in a library set up for alpha chains, and its size says little. J is TRBJ2-5 and V is TRBV25-1; D is ambiguous. There are 12 residues in the CDR3. V lost 6 bases and J lost 1, with 6 bases in between. Looked up from germline, CDR1 is MGHDK and CDR2 is SYGVNS. The CDR3 sequence: CASRDFQETQYF. DNA for the CDR3: TGTGCCAGCAGGGATTTCCAAGAGACCCAGTACTTC.

This clonotype was seen at least ten times. Because this beta chain is a stray read in a library intended to capture alpha chains, its abundance should not be given much weight. J is TRBJ1-2 and V is TRBV6-2 or TRBV6-3; 7 bases match TRBD1. Germline CDR1 MNHEY, CDR2 SVGEGT. Germline trimming cut 10 bases from V and 8 bases from J; bases unmatched to any gene: 7. The CDR3 is 11 amino acids. CDR3 DNA: TGTGCCACCCAGGGGGATCGGGGCTACACCTTC. Protein product: CATQGDRGYTF.

This clonotype was found a few times. This beta chain slipped into a library made for alpha chains as a stray read, so its size is not meaningful. The chain has TRBV2 and TRBJ2-2, with 11 nucleotides matching TRBD2. The V gene's germline CDR1 is SNHLY and CDR2 FYNNEI. Losses at the gene ends were 6 bases for V and 10 bases for J; bases not matched to a gene: 7. The CDR3 is made up of 14 amino acids. CDR3 in amino acids: CASRVAGGQEELFF. CDR3 in DNA: TGTGCCAGCAGAGTAGCGGGAGGGCAAGAGGAGCTGTTTTTT.

At least ten counts were recorded for this clonotype. The library was built for alpha chains, so this beta chain is an off-target read and its size means little. The chain combines TRBV20-1 with TRBJ1-5; a weak D match, TRBD1 (5 bases). The CDR3 covers 15 residues. The germline V gene has CDR1 DFQATT and CDR2 SNEGSKA (reference sequence). V dropped 1 base and J dropped 4 bases, with 14 bases sitting between them. CDR3 protein: CSARGGGGSNQPQHF. CDR3 coding DNA: TGCAGTGCTAGAGGGGGCGGGGGGTCTAATCAGCCCCAGCATTTT.

By sample fraction, this clonotype is medium-sized (0.01 to 0.1%). This beta chain slipped into a library made for alpha chains as a stray read, so its size is not meaningful. V usage is TRBV18 and J usage is TRBJ2-7; D may be TRBD1 (5 bases). This CDR3 has 16 amino acids. From germline, CDR1 is KGHSH and CDR2 LQKENI. Trimming removed 3 bases from V and 3 bases from J, with 18 bases in between. The CDR3 DNA sequence: TGTGCCAGCTCACCGATTCAACCCCAGGGAAACTACGAGCAGTACTTC. It codes for CASSPIQPQGNYEQYF. The full variable domain, completed using reference TRBV18 and TRBJ2-7, is NAGVMQNPRHLVRRRGQEARLRCSPMKGHSHVYWYRQLPEEGLKFMVYLQKENIIDESGMPKERFSAEFPKEGPSILRIQQVVRGDSAAYFCASSPIQPQGNYEQYFGPGTRLTVT.

Many counts were recorded for this clonotype. Being off target in a library aimed at alpha chains, this beta chain has a size of little meaning. The chain carries TRBV7-9 and TRBJ2-5, with 10 bases matching TRBD1. This CDR3 comprises 14 residues. V gave up 4 bases and J gave up 3 bases; unmatched junction bases: 2. Germline V lookup: CDR1 SEHNR, CDR2 FQNEAQ (reference sequence). CDR3 in DNA: TGTGCCAGCAGCTCGGGACAGGGGAAAGAGACCCAGTACTTC. Its protein is CASSSGQGKETQYF.

By proportion, this clonotype is medium-sized (0.01 to 0.1%). This beta chain appears as a stray read in a library generated for alpha chains; its size is not informative. The genes are TRBV2 and TRBJ2-1; D remains ambiguous. Germline CDR1 SNHLY, CDR2 FYNNEI. Trimming took 7 bases from V and 5 from J, leaving 12 bases between them. The CDR3 has 13 amino acids. The CDR3 region is CASNRAANNEQFF. CDR3 bases: TGTGCCAGCAATCGGGCAGCCAACAATGAGCAGTTCTTC.

This clonotype was observed at least ten times. The library was designed around alpha chains, so this beta chain is a stray read whose abundance carries little weight. The genes are TRBV20-1 and TRBJ2-2; 7 positions match TRBD1. J lost 1 base, V lost 6 bases, and 5 bases had no gene match. Per the germline V gene, CDR1 is DFQATT and CDR2 is SNEGSKA (reference sequence). The CDR3 is made up of 14 amino acids. As DNA, the CDR3 is TGCAGTGCCCGAGGGGGCGGGAACACCGGGGAGCTGTTTTTT. This gives the protein CSARGGGNTGELFF.